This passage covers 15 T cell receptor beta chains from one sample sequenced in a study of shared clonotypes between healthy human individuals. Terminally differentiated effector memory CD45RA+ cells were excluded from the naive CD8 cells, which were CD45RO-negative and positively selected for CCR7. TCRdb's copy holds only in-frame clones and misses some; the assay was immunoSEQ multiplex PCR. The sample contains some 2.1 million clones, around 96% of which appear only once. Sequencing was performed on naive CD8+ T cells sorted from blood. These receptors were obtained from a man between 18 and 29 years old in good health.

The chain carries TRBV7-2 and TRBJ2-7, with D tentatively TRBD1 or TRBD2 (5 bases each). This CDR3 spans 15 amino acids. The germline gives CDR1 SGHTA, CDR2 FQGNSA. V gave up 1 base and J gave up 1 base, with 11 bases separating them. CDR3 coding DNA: TGTGCCAGCAGCTTAGTCCCGGGGCTATCCTACGAGCAGTACTTC. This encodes CASSLVPGLSYEQYF.

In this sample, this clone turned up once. The DNA of the CDR3 is TGTGCCAGCAGCGACAGCCTCTCTGGGGCCAACGTCCTGACTTTC. Translated, it gives CASSDSLSGANVLTF. V gene TRBV2 combines with J gene TRBJ2-6, with a possible D match to TRBD1 (5 bases). Trimming took 6 bases from V and 0 from J, leaving 9 bases between them. Germline-derived CDR1 and CDR2 are SNHLY and FYNNEI. This CDR3 region has 15 residues.

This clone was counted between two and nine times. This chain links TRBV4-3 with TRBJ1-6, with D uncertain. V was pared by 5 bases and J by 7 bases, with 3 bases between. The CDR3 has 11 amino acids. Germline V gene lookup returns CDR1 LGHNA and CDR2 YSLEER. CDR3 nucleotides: TGCGCCAGCAGCTTAAATTCACCCCTCCACTTT. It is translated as CASSLNSPLHF.

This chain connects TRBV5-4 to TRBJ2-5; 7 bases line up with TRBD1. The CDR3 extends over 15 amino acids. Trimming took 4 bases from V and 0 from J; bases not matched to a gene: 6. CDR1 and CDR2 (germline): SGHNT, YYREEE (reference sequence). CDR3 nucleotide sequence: TGTGCCAGCAGCCTAAGACAGGGTTACCAAGAGACCCAGTACTTC. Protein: CASSLRQGYQETQYF. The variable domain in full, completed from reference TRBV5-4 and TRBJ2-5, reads ETGVTQSPTHLIKTRGQQVTLRCSSQSGHNTVSWYQQALGQGPQFIFQYYREEENGRGNFPPRFSGLQFPNYSSELNVNALELDDSALYLCASSLRQGYQETQYFGPGTRLLVL.

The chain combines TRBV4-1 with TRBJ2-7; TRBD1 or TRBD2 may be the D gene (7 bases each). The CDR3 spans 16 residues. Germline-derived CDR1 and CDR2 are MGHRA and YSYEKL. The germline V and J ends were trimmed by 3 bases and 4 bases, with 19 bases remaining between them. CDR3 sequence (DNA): TGCGCCAGCAGCCAGCCCGGGACAGCGGGGTCGTACGAGCAGTACTTC. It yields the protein CASSQPGTAGSYEQYF.

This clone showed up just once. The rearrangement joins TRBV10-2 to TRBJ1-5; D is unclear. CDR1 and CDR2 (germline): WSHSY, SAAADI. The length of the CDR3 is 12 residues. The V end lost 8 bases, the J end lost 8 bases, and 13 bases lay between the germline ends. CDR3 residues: CASSGYEEPQHF. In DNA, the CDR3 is TGCGCCAGCTCCGGGTACGAAGAGCCCCAGCATTTT.

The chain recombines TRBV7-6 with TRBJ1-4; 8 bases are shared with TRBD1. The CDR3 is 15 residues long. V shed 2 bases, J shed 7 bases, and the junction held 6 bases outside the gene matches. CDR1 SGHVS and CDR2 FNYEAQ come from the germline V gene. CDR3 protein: CASSLSTGGTEKLFF. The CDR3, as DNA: TGTGCCAGCAGCTTAAGTACAGGGGGGACTGAAAAACTGTTTTTT.

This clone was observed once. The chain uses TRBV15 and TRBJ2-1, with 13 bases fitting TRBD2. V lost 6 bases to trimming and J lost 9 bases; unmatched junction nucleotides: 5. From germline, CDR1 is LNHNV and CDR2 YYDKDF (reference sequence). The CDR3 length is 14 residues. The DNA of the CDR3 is TGTGCCACCAGTAGGAGGACTAGCGGGAGTGAGCAGTTCTTC. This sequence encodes CATSRRTSGSEQFF.

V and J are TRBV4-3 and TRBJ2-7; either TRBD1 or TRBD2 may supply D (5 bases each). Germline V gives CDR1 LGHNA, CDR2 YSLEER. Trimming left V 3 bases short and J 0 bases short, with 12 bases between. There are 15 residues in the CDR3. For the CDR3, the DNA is TGCGCCAGCAGCCAGGGGACGGCAATCTCCTACGAGCAGTACTTC. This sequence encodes CASSQGTAISYEQYF.

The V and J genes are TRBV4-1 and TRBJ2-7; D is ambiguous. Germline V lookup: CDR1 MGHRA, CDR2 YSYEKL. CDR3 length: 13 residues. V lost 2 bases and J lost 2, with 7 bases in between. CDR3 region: CASSQRLTYEQYF. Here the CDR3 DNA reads TGCGCCAGCAGCCAACGATTAACCTACGAGCAGTACTTC.

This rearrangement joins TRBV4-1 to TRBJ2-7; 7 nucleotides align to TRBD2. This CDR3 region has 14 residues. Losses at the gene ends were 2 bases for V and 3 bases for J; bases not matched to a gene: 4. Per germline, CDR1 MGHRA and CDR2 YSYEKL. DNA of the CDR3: TGCGCCAGCAGCCAAAAGCGGGAAGGCTACGAGCAGTACTTC. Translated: CASSQKREGYEQYF.

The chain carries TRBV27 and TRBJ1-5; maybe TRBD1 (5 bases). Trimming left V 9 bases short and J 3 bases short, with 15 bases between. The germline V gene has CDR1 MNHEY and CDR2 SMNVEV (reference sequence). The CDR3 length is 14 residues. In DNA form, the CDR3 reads TGTGCCAGTAAAACAGGAGCCTCCAATCAGCCCCAGCATTTT. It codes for CASKTGASNQPQHF.

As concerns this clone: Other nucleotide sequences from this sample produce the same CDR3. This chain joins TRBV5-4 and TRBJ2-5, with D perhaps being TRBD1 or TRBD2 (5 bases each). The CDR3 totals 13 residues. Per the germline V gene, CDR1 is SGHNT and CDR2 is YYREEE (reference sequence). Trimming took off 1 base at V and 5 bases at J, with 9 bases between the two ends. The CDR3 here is CASSLRGEETQYF. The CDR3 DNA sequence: TGTGCCAGCAGCTTGAGGGGAGAGGAGACCCAGTACTTC.

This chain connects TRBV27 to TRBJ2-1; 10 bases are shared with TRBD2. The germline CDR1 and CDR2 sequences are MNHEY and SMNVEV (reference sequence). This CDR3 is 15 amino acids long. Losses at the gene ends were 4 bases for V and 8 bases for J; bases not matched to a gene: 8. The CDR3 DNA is TGTGCCAGCAGTTATGGGACTAGCGACTGGGATGAGCAGTTCTTC. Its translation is CASSYGTSDWDEQFF.

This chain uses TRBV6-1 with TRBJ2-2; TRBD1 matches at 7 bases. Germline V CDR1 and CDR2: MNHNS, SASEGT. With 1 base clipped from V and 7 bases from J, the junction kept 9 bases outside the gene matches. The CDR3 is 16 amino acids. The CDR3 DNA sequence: TGTGCCAGCAGTGAAGGGCAGGGGGAAGAGATCGGGGAGCTGTTTTTT. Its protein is CASSEGQGEEIGELFF.